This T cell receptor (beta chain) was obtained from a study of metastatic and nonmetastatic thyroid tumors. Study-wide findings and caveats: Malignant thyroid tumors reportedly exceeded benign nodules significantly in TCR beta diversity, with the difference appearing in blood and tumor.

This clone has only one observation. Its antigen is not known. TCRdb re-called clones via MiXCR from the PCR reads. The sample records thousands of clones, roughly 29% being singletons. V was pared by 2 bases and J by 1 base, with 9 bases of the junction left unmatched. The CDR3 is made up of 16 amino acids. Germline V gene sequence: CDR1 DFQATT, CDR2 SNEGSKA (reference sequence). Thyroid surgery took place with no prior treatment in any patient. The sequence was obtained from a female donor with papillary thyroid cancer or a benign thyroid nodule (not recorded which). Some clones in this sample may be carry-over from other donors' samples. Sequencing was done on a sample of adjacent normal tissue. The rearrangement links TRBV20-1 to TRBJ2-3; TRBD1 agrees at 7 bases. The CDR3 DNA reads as TGCAGTGCTAGAACCAAGGGGCAGGGGGGCACAGATACGCAGTATTTT. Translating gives CSARTKGQGGTDTQYF.